This T cell receptor beta chain was profiled in a study of PD-L1 blockade in urothelial cancer. Study in general: T cells were recovered from blood samples at a median of approximately 150,000.

Libraries were prepared by immunoSEQ multiplex PCR; TCRdb keeps only in-frame clonotypes and omits some of them. The repertoire has tens of thousands of clones, 79% of them found once; the top ten carry more than 9%. Noted time point: pretreatment peripheral blood. Sequencing was performed on PBMCs, taken around atezolizumab (anti-PD-L1) treatment. This TCR was sampled from a man between 65 and 85 years old with urothelial cancer.

The CDR3 DNA is TGCGCCAGCAGTGAGTCGCCCCAGGAGACCCAGTACTTC. It yields the protein CASSESPQETQYF. The chain recombines TRBV10-1 with TRBJ2-5; D not certain. The V end was cut by 0 bases, the J end by 5 bases, with 7 bases between. Germline loops: CDR1 WNHNN, CDR2 SYGVQD (reference sequence). This CDR3 has 13 amino acids.